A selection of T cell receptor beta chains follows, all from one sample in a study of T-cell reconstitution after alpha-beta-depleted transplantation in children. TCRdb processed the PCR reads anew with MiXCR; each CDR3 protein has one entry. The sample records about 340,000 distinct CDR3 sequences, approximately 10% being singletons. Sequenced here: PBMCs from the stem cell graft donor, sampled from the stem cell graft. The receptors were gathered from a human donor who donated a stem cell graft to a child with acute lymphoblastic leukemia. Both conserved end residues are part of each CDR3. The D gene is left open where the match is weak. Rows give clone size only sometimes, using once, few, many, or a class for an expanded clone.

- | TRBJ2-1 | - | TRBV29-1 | TGCAGCGTTGAATATGTGGGGTCGGTGTACAATGAGCAGTTCTTC | CSVEYVGSVYNEQFF
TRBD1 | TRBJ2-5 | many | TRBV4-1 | TGCGCCAGCAGCCCGGACAGGGCTGGGGAGACCCAGTACTTC | CASSPDRAGETQYF
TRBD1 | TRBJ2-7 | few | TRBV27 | TGTGCCAGCAGTTTAGGGACAGGGGGGTTCTACGAGCAGTACTTC | CASSLGTGGFYEQYF
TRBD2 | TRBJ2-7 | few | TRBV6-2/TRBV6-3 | TGTGCCAGCGTCCCGGGAGGGCTCGACGAGCAGTACTTC | CASVPGGLDEQYF
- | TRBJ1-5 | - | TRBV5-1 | TGCGCCAGCAGCTCCGGACTCCCCGGGGGAGATCCCCAGCATTTT | CASSSGLPGGDPQHF
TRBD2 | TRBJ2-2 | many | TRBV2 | TGTGCCAGCAGTCGGGAGGCCACCGGGGAGCTGTTTTTT | CASSREATGELFF
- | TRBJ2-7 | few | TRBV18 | TGTGCCAGCTCACCACCGCGGGGCAGGTCTATCGACGAGCAGTACTTC | CASSPPRGRSIDEQYF
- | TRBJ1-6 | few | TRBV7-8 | TGTGCCAGCAGCTTAACCGGGGCAGGGACTTCACCCCTCCACTTT | CASSLTGAGTSPLHF
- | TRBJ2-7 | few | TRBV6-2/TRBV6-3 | TGTGCCAGCAGTCACGGTGGCCCCAAAGGATACGAGCAGTACTTC | CASSHGGPKGYEQYF
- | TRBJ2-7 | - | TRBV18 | TGTGCCAGCTCACCACGGACAGTGGGCGAGCAGTACTTC | CASSPRTVGEQYF
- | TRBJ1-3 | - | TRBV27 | TGTGCCAGCGCGAGGGAGGTAGGGGGAAACACCATATATTTT | CASAREVGGNTIYF
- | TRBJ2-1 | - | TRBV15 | TGTGCCACCAGCAGAGAGCTCGCCTATTTGGGCAATGAGCAGTTCTTC | CATSRELAYLGNEQFF
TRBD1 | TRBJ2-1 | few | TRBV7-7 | TGTGCTAGCAGCTCGGACAGGGGCGGAAGACAGTTCTTC | CASSSDRGGRQFF
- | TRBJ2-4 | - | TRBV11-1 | TGTGCCAGCAGCTTAGCGCCGCGGTGGGGCACACAGAGAGCCAAAAACATTCAGTACTTC | CASSLAPRWGTQRAKNIQYF
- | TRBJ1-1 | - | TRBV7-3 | TGTGCCAGCAGCAGGGGACAACCGAACACTGAAGCTTTCTTT | CASSRGQPNTEAFF
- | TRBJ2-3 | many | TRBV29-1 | TGCAGCGGGGAAAAGAGCGGCACAGATACGCAGTATTTT | CSGEKSGTDTQYF
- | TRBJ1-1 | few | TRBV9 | TGTGCCAGCAGCGCGTTCGTCGACAGGCCCCTTGAAGCTTTCTTT | CASSAFVDRPLEAFF
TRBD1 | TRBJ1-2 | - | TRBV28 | TGTGCCAGCAGTTTAGGAGAGGGGGCGGGCTACACCTTC | CASSLGEGAGYTF
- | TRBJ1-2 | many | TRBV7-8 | TGTGCCAGCACCGGGGGCTCCGGCTACACCTTC | CASTGGSGYTF
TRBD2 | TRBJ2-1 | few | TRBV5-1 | TGCGCCAGCAGCTTGGCTCTAGCGGGGGCCTCCTACAATGAGCAGTTCTTC | CASSLALAGASYNEQFF
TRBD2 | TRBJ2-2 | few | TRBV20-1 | TGCAGTGCTAGAGACAGGACTAGCGGGAGCTTAGGTGCCGGGGAGCTGTTTTTT | CSARDRTSGSLGAGELFF
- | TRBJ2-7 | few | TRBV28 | TGTGCCAGCAGTTCTTACAGGGTATACGAGCAGTACTTC | CASSSYRVYEQYF
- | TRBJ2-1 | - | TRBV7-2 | TGTGCCAGCAGCCCCCTCACTGGGTTCGGCAATGAGCAGTTCTTC | CASSPLTGFGNEQFF
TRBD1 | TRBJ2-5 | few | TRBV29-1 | TGCAGCGTTGGACAGGGGTCAGAGACCCAGTACTTC | CSVGQGSETQYF
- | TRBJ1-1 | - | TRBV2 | TGTGCCAGCAGAGACGGACAGTTTGAAGCTTTCTTT | CASRDGQFEAFF
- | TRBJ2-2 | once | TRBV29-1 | TGCAGCGGGACTAATCAGAACACCGGGGAGCTGTTTTTT | CSGTNQNTGELFF
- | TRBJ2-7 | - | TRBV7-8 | TGTGCCAGCAGCTTAGCTCGGTTTGGCAGCTCCTACGAGCAGTACTTC | CASSLARFGSSYEQYF
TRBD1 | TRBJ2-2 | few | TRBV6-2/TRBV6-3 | TGTGCCAGCAGTAGGGGGACAGGGCTGAACACCGGGGAGCTGTTTTTT | CASSRGTGLNTGELFF
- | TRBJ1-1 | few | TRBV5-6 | TGTGCCAGCAGCTTGGCCCGTGCTGAAGCTTTCTTT | CASSLARAEAFF
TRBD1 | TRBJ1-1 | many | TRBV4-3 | TGCGCCAGCAGTCAAACTAGGACAGGGACGTACGCTGAAGCTTTCTTT | CASSQTRTGTYAEAFF
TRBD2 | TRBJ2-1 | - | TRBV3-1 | TGTGCCAGCAGCGCCCTCCCCGGGCTAGCGGGAGTAGATGAGCAGTTCTTC | CASSALPGLAGVDEQFF
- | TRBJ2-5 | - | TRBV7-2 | TGTGCCAGCAGCTGGATTCAGGGTGGGGGGGAGACCCAGTACTTC | CASSWIQGGGETQYF
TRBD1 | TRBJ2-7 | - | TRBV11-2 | TGTGCCAGCAGCTTAGAGGGACAGCCACCGAAGAGCCTCGAGCAGTACTTC | CASSLEGQPPKSLEQYF
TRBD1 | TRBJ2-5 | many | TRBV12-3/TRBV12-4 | TGTGCCAGCAGTTCCCCGGGACAGGGAGAGACCCAGTACTTC | CASSSPGQGETQYF
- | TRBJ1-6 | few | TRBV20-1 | TGCAGTGCTAGAAGCTTCCGGGAGCCCAGTTCACCCCTCCACTTT | CSARSFREPSSPLHF
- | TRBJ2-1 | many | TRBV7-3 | TGTGCCAGCAGCTTAGACGGCAATGAGCAGTTCTTC | CASSLDGNEQFF
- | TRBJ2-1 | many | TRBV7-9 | TGTGCCAGCAGCTTAGCACACCGCCTGGAGCAGTTCTTC | CASSLAHRLEQFF
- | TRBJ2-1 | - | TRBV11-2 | TGTGCCAGCAGCTCTTCTTATGGTCAAGTGGTCACCGGTAGTGAGCTGTTCTTC | CASSSSYGQVVTGSELFF
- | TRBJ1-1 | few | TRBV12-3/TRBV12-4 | TGTGCCAGCTCCCTCGGGGTACCGGGGACTGAAGCTTTCTTT | CASSLGVPGTEAFF
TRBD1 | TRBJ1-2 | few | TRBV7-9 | TGTGCCAGCACCCCCAGACTGGGACAGGGGAACTATGGCTACACCTTC | CASTPRLGQGNYGYTF
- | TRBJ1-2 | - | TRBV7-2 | TGTGCCAGCAGCTTGGGGCAGGGGCACCTCTATGGCTACACCTTC | CASSLGQGHLYGYTF